This T cell receptor (beta chain) originates from a study of T cell changes during pregnancy in multiple sclerosis. Sequencing used immunoSEQ multiplex PCR; TCRdb keeps in-frame clones, though not all of them. Found here are more than 50,000 clones, roughly nine tenths of them singletons; the top ten hold roughly 3.3%. V lost 7 bases, J lost 9 bases, and 11 bases stayed unmatched. The germline CDR1 and CDR2 sequences are SGHAT and FQNNGV. The length of the CDR3 is 16 residues. The clonotype was recovered from a female donor in good health, enrolled as a control in a pregnancy study. Here the sequenced sample was peripheral blood, taken in the first trimester of pregnancy. V and J are TRBV11-2 and TRBJ2-1; 14 nucleotides line up with TRBD2. The DNA for the CDR3 is TGTGCCAGCACCGGAAGACTAGCGGGGGGGTATGGTGAGCAGTTCTTC. Its protein is CASTGRLAGGYGEQFF.